In this sample, the clone carrying this T cell receptor (beta chain) turned up a few times. Its antigen is undetermined. The record originates from a study of shared clonotypes between healthy human individuals. Study-level points and caveats: Rarefaction showed sorted-subset sequencing was incomplete despite large depth. Researchers sampled blood only, noting tissue repertoires likely differ.

Study processing details: ImmunoSEQ output lacked quality scores and full-length reads, limiting matched filtering. TCRdb's table, derived via immunoSEQ multiplex PCR, lists solely in-frame clones and lacks some. From that table come the V and J calls and clone size; the DNA was used to work out D and trimming. This repertoire shows 950,000 to 1,300,000 clones, around 74% found once; its top ten account for approximately 1.5%. The germline gives CDR1 SGHNT, CDR2 YYREEE (reference sequence). The CDR3 extends over 14 amino acids. The V end was cut by 4 bases, the J end by 3 bases, with 14 bases between.

The chain joins TRBV5-4 to TRBJ2-7, with D perhaps TRBD2 (5 bases). Sequences were obtained from memory CD4+ T cells sorted from blood. Stated subset: CD45RA-negative fraction. This clonotype originated in a man aged 18-30 years in good health. The CDR3, as DNA: TGTGCCAGCAGCGCGGACTCACGAGGCTACGAGCAGTACTTC. It yields the protein CASSADSRGYEQYF. The variable domain in full, completed from reference TRBV5-4 and TRBJ2-7, reads ETGVTQSPTHLIKTRGQQVTLRCSSQSGHNTVSWYQQALGQGPQFIFQYYREEENGRGNFPPRFSGLQFPNYSSELNVNALELDDSALYLCASSADSRGYEQYFGPGTRLTVT.